The following is a TCR beta chain sequence with its context. V was clipped by 6 bases and J by 0 bases, with 12 bases between them. Looked up from germline, CDR1 is ENHRY and CDR2 is SYGVKD. The CDR3 runs 15 residues. This sample stems from a study of blood T cell repertoires in COVID-19. The overall study: Sample material is recorded as cDNA or gDNA derived from T cells, B-cell-depleted T cells, or PBMCs.

Here immunoSEQ multiplex PCR was the method, and the copy in TCRdb shows in-frame clones only, minus some. The sample holds 150,000 to 200,000 clones, 75% to 85% seen once. Sequences were obtained from peripheral blood. V is TRBV10-3 and J is TRBJ1-3; D unclear. The source is a woman aged 80 or older with COVID-19, enrolled during active disease. In DNA form, the CDR3 reads TGTGCCATCAGGAACGGACTGTCCTCTGGAAACACCATATATTTT. The encoded protein is CAIRNGLSSGNTIYF.